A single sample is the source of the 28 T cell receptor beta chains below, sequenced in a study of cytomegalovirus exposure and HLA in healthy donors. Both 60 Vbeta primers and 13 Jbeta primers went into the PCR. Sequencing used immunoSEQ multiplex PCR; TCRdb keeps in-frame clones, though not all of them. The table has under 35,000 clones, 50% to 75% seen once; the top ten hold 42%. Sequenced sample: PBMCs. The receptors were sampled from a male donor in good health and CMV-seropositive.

In DNA, the CDR3 is TGTGCCAGCAGTCCCCACCAGGGGGACAGCGGCTACACCTTC. It is translated as CASSPHQGDSGYTF. This rearrangement joins TRBV27 to TRBJ1-2; 7 bases align to TRBD1. CDR1 and CDR2 (germline): MNHEY, SMNVEV (reference sequence). V was clipped by 5 bases and J by 8 bases; unmatched bases: 11. This CDR3 is 14 amino acids long.

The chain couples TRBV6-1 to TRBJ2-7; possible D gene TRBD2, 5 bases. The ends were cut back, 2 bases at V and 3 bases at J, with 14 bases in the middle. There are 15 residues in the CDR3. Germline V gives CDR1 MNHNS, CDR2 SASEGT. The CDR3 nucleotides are TGTGCCAGCAGTGAACGAATCATAGGGAGCTACGAGCAGTACTTC. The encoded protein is CASSERIIGSYEQYF.

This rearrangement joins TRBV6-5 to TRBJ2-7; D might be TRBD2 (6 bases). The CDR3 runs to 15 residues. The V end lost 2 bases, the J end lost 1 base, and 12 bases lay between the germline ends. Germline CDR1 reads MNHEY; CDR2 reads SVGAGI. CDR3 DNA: TGTGCCAGCAGTTACGCGGGACTCTCTTCCTACGAGCAGTACTTC. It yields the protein CASSYAGLSSYEQYF.

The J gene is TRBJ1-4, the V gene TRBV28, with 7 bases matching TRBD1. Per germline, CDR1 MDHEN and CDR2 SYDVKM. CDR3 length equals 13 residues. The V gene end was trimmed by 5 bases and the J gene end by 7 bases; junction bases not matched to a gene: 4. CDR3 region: CASSPGQSEKLFF. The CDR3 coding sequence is TGTGCCAGCAGTCCGGGACAGAGTGAAAAACTGTTTTTT.

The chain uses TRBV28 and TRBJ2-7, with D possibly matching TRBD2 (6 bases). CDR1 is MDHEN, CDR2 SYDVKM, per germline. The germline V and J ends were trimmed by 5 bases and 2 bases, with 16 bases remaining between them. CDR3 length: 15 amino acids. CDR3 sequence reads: CASSPGTPFPYEQYF. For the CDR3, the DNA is TGTGCCAGCAGTCCCGGGACTCCCTTTCCCTACGAGCAGTACTTC.

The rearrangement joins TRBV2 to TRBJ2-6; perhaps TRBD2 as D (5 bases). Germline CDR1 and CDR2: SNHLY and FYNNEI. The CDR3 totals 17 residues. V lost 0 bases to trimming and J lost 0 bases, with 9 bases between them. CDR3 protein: CASSEAGSLSGANVLTF. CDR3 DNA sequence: TGTGCCAGCAGTGAAGCAGGGAGCCTCTCTGGGGCCAACGTCCTGACTTTC.

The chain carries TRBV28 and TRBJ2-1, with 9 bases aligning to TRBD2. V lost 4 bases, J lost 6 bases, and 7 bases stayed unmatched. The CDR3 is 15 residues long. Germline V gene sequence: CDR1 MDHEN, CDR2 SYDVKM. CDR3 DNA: TGTGCCAGCAGTTCCACGGCGGGAGGGCCCAATGAGCAGTTCTTC. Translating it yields CASSSTAGGPNEQFF.

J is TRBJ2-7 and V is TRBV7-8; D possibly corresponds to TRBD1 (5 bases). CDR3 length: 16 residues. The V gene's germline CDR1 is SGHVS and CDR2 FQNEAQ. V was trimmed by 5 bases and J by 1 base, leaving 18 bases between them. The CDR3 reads CASSRFQGVVSYEQYF. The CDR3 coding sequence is TGTGCCAGCAGCCGATTCCAGGGTGTAGTGTCCTACGAGCAGTACTTC.

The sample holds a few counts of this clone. This chain's CDR3 is CASSFVEIMNTEAFF. The CDR3, as DNA: TGTGCCAGCAGTTTTGTGGAGATAATGAACACTGAAGCTTTCTTT. The chain is built from TRBV28 and TRBJ1-1; D is undetermined. With 3 bases removed from V and 0 bases from J, the gap between germline ends came to 11 bases. This CDR3 contains 15 residues. Germline V CDR1 and CDR2: MDHEN, SYDVKM.

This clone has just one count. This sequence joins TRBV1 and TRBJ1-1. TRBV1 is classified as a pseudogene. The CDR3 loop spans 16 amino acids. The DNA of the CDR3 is TGCACCAGCAGCCAAATTGTCCGGTCCCAAAACACTGAAGCTTTCTTT. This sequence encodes CTSSQIVRSQNTEAFF.

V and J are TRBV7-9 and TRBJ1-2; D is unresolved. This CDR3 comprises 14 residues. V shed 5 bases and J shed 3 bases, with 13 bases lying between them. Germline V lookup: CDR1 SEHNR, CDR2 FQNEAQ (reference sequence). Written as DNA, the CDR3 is TGTGCCAGCAGCGCATTCCTGGGCTACTATGGCTACACCTTC. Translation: CASSAFLGYYGYTF.

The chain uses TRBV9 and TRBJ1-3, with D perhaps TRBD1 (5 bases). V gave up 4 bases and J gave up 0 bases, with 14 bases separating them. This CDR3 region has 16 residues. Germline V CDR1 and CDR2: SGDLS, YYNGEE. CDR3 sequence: CASSYRDSRSGNTIYF. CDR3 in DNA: TGTGCCAGCAGCTACCGGGACTCACGCTCTGGAAACACCATATATTTT.

CDR3 DNA sequence: TGTGCCAGCAGCCCGGTCACAGATACGCAGTATTTT. Protein product: CASSPVTDTQYF. The chain links TRBV7-8 to TRBJ2-3; no clear D. Between the trimmed V and J ends, which lost 5 bases and 2 bases, there was a span of 5 bases. Per germline, CDR1 SGHVS and CDR2 FQNEAQ. CDR3 length: 12 amino acids.

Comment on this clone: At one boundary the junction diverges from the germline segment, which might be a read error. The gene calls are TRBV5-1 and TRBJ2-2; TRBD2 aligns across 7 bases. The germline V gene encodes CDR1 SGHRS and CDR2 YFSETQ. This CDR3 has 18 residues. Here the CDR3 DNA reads TGCGCCATCAGCTTGGGAGGGCTTGGAGACTCGAACACCGGGGAGCTGTTTTTT. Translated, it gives CAISLGGLGDSNTGELFF.

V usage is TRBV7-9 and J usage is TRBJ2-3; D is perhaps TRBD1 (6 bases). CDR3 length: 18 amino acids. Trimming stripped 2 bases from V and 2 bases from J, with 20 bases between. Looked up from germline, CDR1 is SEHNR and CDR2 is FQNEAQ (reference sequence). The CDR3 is CASSLTEKGQDNTDTQYF. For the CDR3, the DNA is TGTGCCAGCAGCTTAACGGAAAAGGGACAAGATAACACAGATACGCAGTATTTT. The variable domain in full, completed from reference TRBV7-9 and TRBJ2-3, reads DTGVSQNPRHKITKRGQNVTFRCDPISEHNRLYWYRQTLGQGPEFLTYFQNEAQLEKSRLLSDRFSAERPKGSFSTLEIQRTEQGDSAMYLCASSLTEKGQDNTDTQYFGPGTRLTVL.

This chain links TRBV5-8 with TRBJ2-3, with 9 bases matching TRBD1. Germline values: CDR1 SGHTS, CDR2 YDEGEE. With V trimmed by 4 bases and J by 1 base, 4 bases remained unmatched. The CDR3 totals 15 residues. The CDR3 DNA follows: TGTGCCAGCAGCGAGAACAGGGGGCGCACAGATACGCAGTATTTT. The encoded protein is CASSENRGRTDTQYF.

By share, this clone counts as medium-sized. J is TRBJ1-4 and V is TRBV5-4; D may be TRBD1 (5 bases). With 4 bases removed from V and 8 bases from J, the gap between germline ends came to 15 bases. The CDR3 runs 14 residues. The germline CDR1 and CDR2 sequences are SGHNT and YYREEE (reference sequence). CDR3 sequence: CASSNRGGDEKLFF. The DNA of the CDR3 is TGTGCCAGCAGCAACCGGGGAGGGGACGAAAAACTGTTTTTT.

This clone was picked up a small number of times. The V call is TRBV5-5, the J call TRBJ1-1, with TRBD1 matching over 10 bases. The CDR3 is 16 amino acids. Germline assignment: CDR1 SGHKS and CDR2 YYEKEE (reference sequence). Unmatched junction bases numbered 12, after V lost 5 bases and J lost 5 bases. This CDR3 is CASRSTGGDEGTEAFF. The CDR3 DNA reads TGTGCCAGCAGATCGACAGGGGGCGATGAAGGGACTGAAGCTTTCTTT.

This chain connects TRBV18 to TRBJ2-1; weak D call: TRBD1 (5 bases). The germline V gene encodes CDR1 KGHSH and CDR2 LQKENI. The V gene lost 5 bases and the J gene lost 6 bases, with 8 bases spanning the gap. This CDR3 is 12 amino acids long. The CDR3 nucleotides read TGTGCCAGCTCAGGCAGGGTCAATGAGCAGTTCTTC. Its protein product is CASSGRVNEQFF. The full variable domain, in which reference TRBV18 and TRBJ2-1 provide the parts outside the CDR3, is NAGVMQNPRHLVRRRGQEARLRCSPMKGHSHVYWYRQLPEEGLKFMVYLQKENIIDESGMPKERFSAEFPKEGPSILRIQQVVRGDSAAYFCASSGRVNEQFFGPGTRLTVL.

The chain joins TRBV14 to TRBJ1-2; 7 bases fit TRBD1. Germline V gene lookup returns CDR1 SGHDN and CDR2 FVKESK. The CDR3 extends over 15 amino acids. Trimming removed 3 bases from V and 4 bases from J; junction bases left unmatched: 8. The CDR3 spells CASSQRGLTTYGYTF. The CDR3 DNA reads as TGTGCCAGCAGCCAGAGGGGGCTTACTACCTATGGCTACACCTTC.

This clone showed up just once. In nucleotides, the CDR3 is TGCGCCAGCAGCTTGGGTAGTTCCGATACGCAGTATTTT. Protein sequence: CASSLGSSDTQYF. The chain couples TRBV5-1 to TRBJ2-3; D is unresolved. Per germline, CDR1 SGHRS and CDR2 YFSETQ. The CDR3 is made up of 13 amino acids. V lost 0 bases, J lost 6 bases, and 8 bases lay in between. Full variable domain (remainder filled in from reference TRBV5-1 and TRBJ2-3): KAGVTQTPRYLIKTRGQQVTLSCSPISGHRSVSWYQQTPGQGLQFLFEYFSETQRNKGNFPGRFSGRQFSNSRSEMNVSTLELGDSALYLCASSLGSSDTQYFGPGTRLTVL.

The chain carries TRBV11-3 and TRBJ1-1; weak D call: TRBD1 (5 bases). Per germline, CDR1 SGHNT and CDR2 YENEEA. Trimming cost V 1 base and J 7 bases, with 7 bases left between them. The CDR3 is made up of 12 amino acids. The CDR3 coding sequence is TGTGCCAGCAGCTTAGGTGACAGTGAAGCTTTCTTT. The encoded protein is CASSLGDSEAFF.

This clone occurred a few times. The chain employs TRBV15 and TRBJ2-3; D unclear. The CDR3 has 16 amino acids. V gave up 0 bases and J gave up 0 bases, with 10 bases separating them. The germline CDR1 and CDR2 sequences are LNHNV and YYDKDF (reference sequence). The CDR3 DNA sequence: TGTGCCACCAGCAGAGAGAGAAGCGAGAGCACAGATACGCAGTATTTT. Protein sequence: CATSRERSESTDTQYF.

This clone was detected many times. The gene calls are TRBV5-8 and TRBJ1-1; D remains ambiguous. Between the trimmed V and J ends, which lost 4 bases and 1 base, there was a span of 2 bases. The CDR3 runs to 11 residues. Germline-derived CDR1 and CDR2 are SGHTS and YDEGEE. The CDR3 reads CASSRNTEAFF. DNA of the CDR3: TGTGCCAGCAGCCGGAACACTGAAGCTTTCTTT.

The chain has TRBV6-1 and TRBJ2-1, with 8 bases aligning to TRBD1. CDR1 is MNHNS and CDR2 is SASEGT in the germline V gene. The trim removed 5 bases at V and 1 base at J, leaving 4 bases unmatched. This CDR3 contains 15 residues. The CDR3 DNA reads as TGTGCCAGCAGTCCTACAGGGGGATCCTACAATGAGCAGTTCTTC. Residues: CASSPTGGSYNEQFF.

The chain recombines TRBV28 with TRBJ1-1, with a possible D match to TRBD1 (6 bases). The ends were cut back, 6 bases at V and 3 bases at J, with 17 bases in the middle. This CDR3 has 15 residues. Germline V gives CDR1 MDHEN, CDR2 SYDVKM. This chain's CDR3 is CASRLGGLFDTEAFF. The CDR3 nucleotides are TGTGCCAGCAGACTAGGGGGTCTTTTCGACACTGAAGCTTTCTTT. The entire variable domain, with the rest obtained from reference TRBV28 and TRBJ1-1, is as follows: DVKVTQSSRYLVKRTGEKVFLECVQDMDHENMFWYRQDPGLGLRLIYFSYDVKMKEKGDIPEGYSVSREKKERFSLILESASTNQTSMYLCASRLGGLFDTEAFFGQGTRLTVV.

The CDR3 DNA is TGTGCCAGCAGCCAAGGATTGACAGGACCCGGTCCTGCAGAGACCCAGTACTTC. It encodes CASSQGLTGPGPAETQYF. The chain has TRBV4-2 and TRBJ2-5, with a tentative D call TRBD1 (6 bases). V was shortened by 1 base and J by 4 bases, with 22 bases between the two germline ends. Germline-derived CDR1 and CDR2 are LGHNA and YNFKEQ. There are 18 residues in the CDR3.

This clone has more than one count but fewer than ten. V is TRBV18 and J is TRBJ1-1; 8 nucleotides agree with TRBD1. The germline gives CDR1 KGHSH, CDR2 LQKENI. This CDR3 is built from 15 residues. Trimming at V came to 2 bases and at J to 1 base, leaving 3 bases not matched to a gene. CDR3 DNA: TGTGCCAGCTCACCAGGACAGGGAAGGAACACTGAAGCTTTCTTT. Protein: CASSPGQGRNTEAFF.